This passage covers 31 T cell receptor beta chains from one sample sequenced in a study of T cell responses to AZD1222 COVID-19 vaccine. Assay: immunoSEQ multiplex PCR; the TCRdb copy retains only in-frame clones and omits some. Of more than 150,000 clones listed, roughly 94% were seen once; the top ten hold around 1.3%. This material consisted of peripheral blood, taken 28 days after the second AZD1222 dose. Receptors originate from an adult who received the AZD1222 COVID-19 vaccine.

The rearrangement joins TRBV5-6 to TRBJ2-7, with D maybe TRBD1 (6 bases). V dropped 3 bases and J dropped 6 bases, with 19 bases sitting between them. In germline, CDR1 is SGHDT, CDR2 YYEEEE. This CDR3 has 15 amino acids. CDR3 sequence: CASSWGVRTDREQYF. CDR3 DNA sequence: TGTGCCAGCAGCTGGGGAGTCCGGACAGATCGCGAGCAGTACTTC.

The CDR3 spells CASSPWDSDPFGDEQYF. The CDR3 DNA reads as TGCGCCAGCAGCCCATGGGACTCGGACCCGTTTGGAGACGAGCAGTACTTC. This chain connects TRBV5-1 to TRBJ2-7; TRBD2 might be the D (6 bases). This CDR3 spans 17 amino acids. Germline CDR1 SGHRS, CDR2 YFSETQ. V was shortened by 4 bases and J by 5 bases, with 25 bases between the two germline ends.

This CDR3 is CASSLSVTINEQFF. In nucleotides, the CDR3 is TGTGCCAGCAGCCTCTCCGTCACCATAAATGAGCAGTTCTTC. V and J are TRBV7-2 and TRBJ2-1; D is unclear. From germline, CDR1 is SGHTA and CDR2 FQGNSA. This CDR3 region has 14 residues. Trimming pared 5 bases from V and 7 bases from J, leaving 15 bases between.

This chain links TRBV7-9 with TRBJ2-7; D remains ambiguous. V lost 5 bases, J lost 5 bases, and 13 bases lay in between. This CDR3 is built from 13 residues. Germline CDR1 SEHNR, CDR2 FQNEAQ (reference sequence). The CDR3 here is CASSPVRSDEQYF. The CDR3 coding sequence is TGTGCCAGCAGCCCAGTGAGATCGGACGAGCAGTACTTC.

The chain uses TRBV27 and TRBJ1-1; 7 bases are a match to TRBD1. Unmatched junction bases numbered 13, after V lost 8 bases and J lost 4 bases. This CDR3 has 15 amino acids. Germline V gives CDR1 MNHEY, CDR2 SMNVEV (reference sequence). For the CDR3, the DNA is TGTGCCAGCGCGGACAGGTTAAGGTGGGGCACTGAAGCTTTCTTT. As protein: CASADRLRWGTEAFF.

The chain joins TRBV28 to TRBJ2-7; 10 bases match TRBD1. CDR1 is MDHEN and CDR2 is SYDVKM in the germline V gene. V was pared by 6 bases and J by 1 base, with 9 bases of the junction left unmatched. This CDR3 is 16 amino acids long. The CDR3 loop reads CASSPGQGLFSYEQYF. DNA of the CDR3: TGTGCCAGCAGCCCGGGACAGGGGCTTTTTTCCTACGAGCAGTACTTC.

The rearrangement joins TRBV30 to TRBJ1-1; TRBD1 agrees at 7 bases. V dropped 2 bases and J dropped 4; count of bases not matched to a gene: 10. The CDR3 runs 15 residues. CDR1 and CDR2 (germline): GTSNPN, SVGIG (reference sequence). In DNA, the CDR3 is TGTGCCTGGAGTTCTTTCGGGACAGTGAGCACTGAAGCTTTCTTT. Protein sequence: CAWSSFGTVSTEAFF.

CDR3 residues: CASSIGQEVALYGYTF. The CDR3 bases are TGTGCCAGTAGTATAGGTCAGGAGGTCGCCCTCTATGGCTACACCTTC. This chain links TRBV19 with TRBJ1-2, with D uncertain. Between the trimmed V and J ends, which lost 1 base and 4 bases, there was a span of 16 bases. The CDR3 loop spans 16 amino acids. Per the germline V gene, CDR1 is LNHDA and CDR2 is SQIVND (reference sequence).

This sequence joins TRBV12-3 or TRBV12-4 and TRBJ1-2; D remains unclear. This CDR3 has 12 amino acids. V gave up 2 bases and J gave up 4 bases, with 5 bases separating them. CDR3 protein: CASSLNSYGYTF. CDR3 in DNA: TGTGCCAGCAGTTTAAACAGCTATGGCTACACCTTC.

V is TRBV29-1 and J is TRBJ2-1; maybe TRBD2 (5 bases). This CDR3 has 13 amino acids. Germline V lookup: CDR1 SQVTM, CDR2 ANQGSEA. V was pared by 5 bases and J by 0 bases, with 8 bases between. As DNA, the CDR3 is TGCAGCGTTCTAGCCCGCTCCTACAATGAGCAGTTCTTC. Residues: CSVLARSYNEQFF.

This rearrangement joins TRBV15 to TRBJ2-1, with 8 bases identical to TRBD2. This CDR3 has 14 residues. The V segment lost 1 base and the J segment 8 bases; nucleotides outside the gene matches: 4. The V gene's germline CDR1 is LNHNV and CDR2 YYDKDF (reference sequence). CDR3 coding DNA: TGTGCCACCAGCAGAGGGCGGGGGGCGGATGAGCAGTTCTTC. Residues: CATSRGRGADEQFF.

The DNA for the CDR3 is TGTGCCAGCAGCCAAGATGGTGGACCAAACTATGGCTACACCTTC. Translated, it gives CASSQDGGPNYGYTF. The chain joins TRBV4-2 to TRBJ1-2; D gene uncertain. CDR3 length: 15 amino acids. The germline V gene has CDR1 LGHNA and CDR2 YNFKEQ. V lost 0 bases and J lost 2, with 10 bases in between.

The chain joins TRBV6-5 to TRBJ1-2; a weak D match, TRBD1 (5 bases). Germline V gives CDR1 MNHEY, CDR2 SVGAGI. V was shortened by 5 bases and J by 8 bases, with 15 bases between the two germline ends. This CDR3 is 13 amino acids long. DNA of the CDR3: TGTGCCAGCAGTCGGACACGCCAAGGAGGCTACACCTTC. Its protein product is CASSRTRQGGYTF.

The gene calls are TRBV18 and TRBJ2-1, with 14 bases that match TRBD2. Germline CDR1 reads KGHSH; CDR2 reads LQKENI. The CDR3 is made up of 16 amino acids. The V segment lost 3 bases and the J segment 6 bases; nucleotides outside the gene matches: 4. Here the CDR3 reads CASSPAGTSGGNEQFF. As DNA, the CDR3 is TGTGCCAGCTCACCGGCCGGGACTAGCGGGGGCAATGAGCAGTTCTTC. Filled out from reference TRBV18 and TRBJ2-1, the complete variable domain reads NAGVMQNPRHLVRRRGQEARLRCSPMKGHSHVYWYRQLPEEGLKFMVYLQKENIIDESGMPKERFSAEFPKEGPSILRIQQVVRGDSAAYFCASSPAGTSGGNEQFFGPGTRLTVL.

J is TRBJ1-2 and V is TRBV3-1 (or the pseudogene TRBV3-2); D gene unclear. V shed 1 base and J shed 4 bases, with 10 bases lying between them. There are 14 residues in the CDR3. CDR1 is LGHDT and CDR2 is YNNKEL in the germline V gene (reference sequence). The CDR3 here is CASSQGEELYGYTF. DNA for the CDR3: TGTGCCAGCAGCCAAGGGGAAGAGCTCTATGGCTACACCTTC.

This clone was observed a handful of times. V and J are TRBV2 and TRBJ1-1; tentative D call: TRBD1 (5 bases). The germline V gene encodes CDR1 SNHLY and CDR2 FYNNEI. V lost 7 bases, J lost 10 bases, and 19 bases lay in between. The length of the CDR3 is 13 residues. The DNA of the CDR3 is TGTGCCAGCACCGACGACTTGGGGGGAAGAGCTTTCTTT. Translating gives CASTDDLGGRAFF.

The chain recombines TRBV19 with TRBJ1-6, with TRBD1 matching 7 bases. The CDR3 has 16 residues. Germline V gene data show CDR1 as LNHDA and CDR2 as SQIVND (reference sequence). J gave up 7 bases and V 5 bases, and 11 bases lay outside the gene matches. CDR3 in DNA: TGTGCCAGTAGTGCGCGCGGGGACAGCCTAAATTCACCCCTCCACTTT. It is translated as CASSARGDSLNSPLHF. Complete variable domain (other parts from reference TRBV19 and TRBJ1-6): DGGITQSPKYLFRKEGQNVTLSCEQNLNHDAMYWYRQDPGQGLRLIYYSQIVNDFQKGDIAEGYSVSREKKESFPLTVTSAQKNPTAFYLCASSARGDSLNSPLHFGNGTRLTVT.

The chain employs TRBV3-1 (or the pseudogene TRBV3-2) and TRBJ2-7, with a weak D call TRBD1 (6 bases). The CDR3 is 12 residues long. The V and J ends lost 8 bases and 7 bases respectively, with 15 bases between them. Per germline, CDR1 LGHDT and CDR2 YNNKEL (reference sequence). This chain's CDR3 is CASCRGSGEQYF. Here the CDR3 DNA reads TGTGCCAGCTGCAGGGGATCTGGTGAGCAGTACTTC.

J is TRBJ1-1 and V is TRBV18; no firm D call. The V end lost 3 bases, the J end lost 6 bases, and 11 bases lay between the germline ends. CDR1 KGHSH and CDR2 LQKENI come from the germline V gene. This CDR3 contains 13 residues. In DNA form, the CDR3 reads TGTGCCAGCTCACCCCGACCCGGGGCTGAAGCTTTCTTT. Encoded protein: CASSPRPGAEAFF.

The CDR3: CASSLWGQPQHF. CDR3 nucleotide sequence: TGTGCCAGCAGCTTATGGGGTCAGCCCCAGCATTTT. This chain connects TRBV7-2 to TRBJ1-5; D call uncertain. The CDR3 has 12 residues. CDR1 and CDR2 (germline): SGHTA, FQGNSA. V shed 2 bases and J shed 6 bases, with 5 bases lying between them.

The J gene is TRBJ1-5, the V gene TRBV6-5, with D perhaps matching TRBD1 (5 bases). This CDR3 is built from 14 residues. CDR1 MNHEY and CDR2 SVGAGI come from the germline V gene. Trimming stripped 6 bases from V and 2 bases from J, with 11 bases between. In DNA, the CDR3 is TGTGCCAGCAGCAGGGTATGGGGCAATCAGCCCCAGCATTTT. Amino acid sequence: CASSRVWGNQPQHF.

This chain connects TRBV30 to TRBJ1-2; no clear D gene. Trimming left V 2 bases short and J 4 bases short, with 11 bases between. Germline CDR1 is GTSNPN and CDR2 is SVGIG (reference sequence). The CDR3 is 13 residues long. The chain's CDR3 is CAWSRAPLYGYTF. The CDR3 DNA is TGTGCCTGGAGTCGAGCGCCACTCTATGGCTACACCTTC. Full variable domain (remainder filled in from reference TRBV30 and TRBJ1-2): SQTIHQWPATLVQPVGSPLSLECTVEGTSNPNLYWYRQAAGRGLQLLFYSVGIGQISSEVPQNLSASRPQDRQFILSSKKLLLSDSGFYLCAWSRAPLYGYTFGSGTRLTVV.

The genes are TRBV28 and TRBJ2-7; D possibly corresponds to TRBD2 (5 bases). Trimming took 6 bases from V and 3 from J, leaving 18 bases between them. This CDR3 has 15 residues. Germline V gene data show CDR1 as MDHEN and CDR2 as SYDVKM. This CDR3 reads CASRGVPGTHYEQYF. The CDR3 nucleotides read TGTGCCAGCAGAGGAGTTCCGGGAACTCACTACGAGCAGTACTTC.

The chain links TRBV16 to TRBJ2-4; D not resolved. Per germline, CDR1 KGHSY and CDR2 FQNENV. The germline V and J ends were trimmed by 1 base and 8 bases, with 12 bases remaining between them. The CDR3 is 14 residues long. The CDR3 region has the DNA TGTGCCAGCAGCCAATTCCACAGTCAGGACATTCAGTACTTC. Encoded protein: CASSQFHSQDIQYF.

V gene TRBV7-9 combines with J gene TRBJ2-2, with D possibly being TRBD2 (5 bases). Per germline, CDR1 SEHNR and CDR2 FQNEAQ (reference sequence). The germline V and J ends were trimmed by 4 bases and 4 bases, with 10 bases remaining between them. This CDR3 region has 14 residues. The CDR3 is CASSSGLSTGELFF. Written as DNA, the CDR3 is TGTGCCAGCAGCTCCGGACTGTCCACCGGGGAGCTGTTTTTT.

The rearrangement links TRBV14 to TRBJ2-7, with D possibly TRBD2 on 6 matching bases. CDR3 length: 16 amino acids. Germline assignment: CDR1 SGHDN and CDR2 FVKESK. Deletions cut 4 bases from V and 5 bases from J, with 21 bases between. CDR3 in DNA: TGTGCCAGCAGCCCGCTGGGGGGACCGAGCGTTCACGAGCAGTACTTC. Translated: CASSPLGGPSVHEQYF.

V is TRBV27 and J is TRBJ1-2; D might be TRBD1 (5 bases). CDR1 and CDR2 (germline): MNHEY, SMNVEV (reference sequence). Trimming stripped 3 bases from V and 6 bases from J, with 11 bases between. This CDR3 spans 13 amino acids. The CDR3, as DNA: TGTGCCAGCAGTTTCCCTGGAGGGGATGGCTACACCTTC. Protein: CASSFPGGDGYTF.

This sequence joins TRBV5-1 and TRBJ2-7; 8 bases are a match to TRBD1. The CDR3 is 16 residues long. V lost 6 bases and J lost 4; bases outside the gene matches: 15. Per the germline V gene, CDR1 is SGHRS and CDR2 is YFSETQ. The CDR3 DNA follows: TGCGCCAGCAATCCCCGAGGACAGGGCGTTCCTTACGAGCAGTACTTC. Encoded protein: CASNPRGQGVPYEQYF.

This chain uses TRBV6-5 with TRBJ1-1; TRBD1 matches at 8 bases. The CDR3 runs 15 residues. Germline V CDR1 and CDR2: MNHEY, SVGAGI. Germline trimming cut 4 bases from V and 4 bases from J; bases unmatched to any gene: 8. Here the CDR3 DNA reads TGTGCCAGCAGTTGGGACAGGAAAGGAGGCACTGAAGCTTTCTTT. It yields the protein CASSWDRKGGTEAFF.

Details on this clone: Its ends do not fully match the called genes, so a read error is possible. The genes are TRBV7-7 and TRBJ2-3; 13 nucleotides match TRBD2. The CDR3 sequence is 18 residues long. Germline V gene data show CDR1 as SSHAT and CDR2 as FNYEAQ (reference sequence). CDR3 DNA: TGTGCTAGCAGCCCACTAGCGGGAGGGCCTTGGGGCACAGATACGCAGTATTTT. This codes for CASSPLAGGPWGTDTQYF.

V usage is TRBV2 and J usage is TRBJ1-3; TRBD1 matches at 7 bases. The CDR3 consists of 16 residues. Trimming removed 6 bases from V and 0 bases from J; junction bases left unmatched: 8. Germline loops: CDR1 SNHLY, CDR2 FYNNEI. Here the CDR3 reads CASSRQGPSSGNTIYF. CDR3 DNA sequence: TGTGCCAGCAGCCGACAGGGTCCCAGCTCTGGAAACACCATATATTTT.